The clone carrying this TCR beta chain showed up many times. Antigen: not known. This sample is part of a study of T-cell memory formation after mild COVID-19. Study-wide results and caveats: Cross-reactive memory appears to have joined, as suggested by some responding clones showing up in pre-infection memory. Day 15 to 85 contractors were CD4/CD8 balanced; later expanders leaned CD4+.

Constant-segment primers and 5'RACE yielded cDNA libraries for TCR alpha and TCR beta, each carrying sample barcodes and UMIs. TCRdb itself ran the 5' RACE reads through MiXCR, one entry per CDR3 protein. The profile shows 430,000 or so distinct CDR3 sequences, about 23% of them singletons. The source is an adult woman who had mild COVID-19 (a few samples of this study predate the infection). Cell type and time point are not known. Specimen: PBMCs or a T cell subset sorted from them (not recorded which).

CDR3 region: CASSLGVAEYQETQYF. CDR3 coding DNA: TGCGCCAGCAGCTTGGGGGTAGCGGAGTACCAAGAGACCCAGTACTTC. This chain connects TRBV5-1 to TRBJ2-5; TRBD2 might be the D (6 bases). The CDR3 runs 16 residues. Trimming left V 0 bases short and J 0 bases short, with 12 bases between. Germline V gene data show CDR1 as SGHRS and CDR2 as YFSETQ. Full variable domain (remainder filled in from reference TRBV5-1 and TRBJ2-5): KAGVTQTPRYLIKTRGQQVTLSCSPISGHRSVSWYQQTPGQGLQFLFEYFSETQRNKGNFPGRFSGRQFSNSRSEMNVSTLELGDSALYLCASSLGVAEYQETQYFGPGTRLLVL.